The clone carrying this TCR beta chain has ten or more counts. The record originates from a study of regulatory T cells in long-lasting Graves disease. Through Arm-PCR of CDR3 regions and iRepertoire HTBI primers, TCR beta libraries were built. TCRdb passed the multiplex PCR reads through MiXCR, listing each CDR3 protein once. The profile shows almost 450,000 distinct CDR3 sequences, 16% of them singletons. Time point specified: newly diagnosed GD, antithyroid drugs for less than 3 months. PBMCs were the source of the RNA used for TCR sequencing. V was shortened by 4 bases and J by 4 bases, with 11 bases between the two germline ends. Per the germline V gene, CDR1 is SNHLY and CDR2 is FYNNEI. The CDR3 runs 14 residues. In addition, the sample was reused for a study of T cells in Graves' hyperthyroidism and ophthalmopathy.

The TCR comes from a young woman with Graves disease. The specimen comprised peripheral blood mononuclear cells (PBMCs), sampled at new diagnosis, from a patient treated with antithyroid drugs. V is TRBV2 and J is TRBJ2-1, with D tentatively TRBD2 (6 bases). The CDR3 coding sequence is TGTGCCAGCAGTGGCGGGGTGTCGTACAATGAGCAGTTCTTC. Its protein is CASSGGVSYNEQFF.